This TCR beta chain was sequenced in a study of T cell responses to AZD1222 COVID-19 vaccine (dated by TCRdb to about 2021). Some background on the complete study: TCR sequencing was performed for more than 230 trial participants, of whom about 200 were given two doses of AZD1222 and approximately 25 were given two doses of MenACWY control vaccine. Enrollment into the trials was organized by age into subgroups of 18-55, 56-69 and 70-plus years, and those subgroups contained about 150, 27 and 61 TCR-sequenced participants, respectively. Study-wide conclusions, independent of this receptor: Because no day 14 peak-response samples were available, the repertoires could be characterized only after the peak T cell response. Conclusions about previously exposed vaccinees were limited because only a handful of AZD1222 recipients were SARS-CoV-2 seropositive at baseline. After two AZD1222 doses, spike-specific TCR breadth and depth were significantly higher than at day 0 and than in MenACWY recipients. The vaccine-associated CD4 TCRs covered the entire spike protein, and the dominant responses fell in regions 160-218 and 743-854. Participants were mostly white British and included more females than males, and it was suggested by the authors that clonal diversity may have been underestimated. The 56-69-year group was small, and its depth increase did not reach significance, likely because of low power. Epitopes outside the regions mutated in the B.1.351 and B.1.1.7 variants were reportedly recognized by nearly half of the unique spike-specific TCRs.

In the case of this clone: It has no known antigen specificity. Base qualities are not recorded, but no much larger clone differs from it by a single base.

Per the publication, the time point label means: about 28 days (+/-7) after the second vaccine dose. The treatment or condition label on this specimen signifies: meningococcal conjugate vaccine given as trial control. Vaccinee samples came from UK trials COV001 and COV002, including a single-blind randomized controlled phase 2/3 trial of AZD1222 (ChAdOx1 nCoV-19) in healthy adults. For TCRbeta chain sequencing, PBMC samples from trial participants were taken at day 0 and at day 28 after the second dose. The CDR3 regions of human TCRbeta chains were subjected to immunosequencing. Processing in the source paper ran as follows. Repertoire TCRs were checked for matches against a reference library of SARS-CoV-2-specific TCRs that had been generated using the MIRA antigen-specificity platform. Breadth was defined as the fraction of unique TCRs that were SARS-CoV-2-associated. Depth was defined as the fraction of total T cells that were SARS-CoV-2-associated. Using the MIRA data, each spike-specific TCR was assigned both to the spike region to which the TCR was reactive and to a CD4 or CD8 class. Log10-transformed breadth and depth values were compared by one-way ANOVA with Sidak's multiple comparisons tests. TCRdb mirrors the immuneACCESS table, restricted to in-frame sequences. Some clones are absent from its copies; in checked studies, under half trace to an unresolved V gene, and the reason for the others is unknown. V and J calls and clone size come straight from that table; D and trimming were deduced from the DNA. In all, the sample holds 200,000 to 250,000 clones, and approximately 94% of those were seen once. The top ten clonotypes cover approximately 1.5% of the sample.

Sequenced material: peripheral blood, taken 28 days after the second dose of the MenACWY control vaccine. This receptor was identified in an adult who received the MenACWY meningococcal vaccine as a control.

The CDR3 region: CASRTINEQYF. The DNA sequence is given as TGTGCCAGCAGAACTATCAACGAGCAGTACTTC. This chain joins TRBV28 to TRBJ2-7; the D segment cannot be called with confidence. Including the terminal cysteine and phenylalanine, the CDR3 comprises 11 residues. Solely the CDR3 DNA is kept, with 33 bases framed from the first base. Via the germline V gene, CDR1 is MDHEN and CDR2 SYDVKM. V is shortened by 6 bases, J by 5 bases, and the region joining them spans 8 bases. The CDR3 plus the reference TRBV28 and TRBJ2-7 genes for the other parts give the full variable domain: DVKVTQSSRYLVKRTGEKVFLECVQDMDHENMFWYRQDPGLGLRLIYFSYDVKMKEKGDIPEGYSVSREKKERFSLILESASTNQTSMYLCASRTINEQYFGPGTRLTVT.